The T cell receptor (beta chain) described here comes from a study of cytomegalovirus exposure and HLA in healthy donors. The study's findings and limits: Donors were assumed by presence/absence analyses to have roughly uniform sequencing depth. Sequencing likely produced, as an artifact, a cluster of highly shared sequence variants.

With 60 Vbeta and 13 Jbeta primers, the PCR was carried out. Sequencing used immunoSEQ multiplex PCR; TCRdb keeps in-frame clones, though not all of them. Among some 110,000 clones, about a tenth were seen once, and the ten largest hold under 6.5%. This clone has just a few counts. The antigen is not known. Germline V CDR1 and CDR2: LNHDA, SQIVND (reference sequence). V lost 6 bases and J 4 bases, leaving 17 bases between the germline ends. The CDR3 has 15 amino acids. The rearrangement links TRBV19 to TRBJ2-3; a weak D match, TRBD2 (6 bases). The clonotype originates from a man in his forties in good health and CMV-seropositive. Material: PBMCs. The CDR3 coding sequence is TGTGCCAGTAGGGATCCCGGGACTTGGGCAGATACGCAGTATTTT. Translating gives CASRDPGTWADTQYF.